This section outlines one TCR beta chain sequence together with its context. Trimming removed 4 bases at V and 7 bases at J, with 14 bases between. Germline-derived CDR1 and CDR2 are MNHEY and SVGEGT. The CDR3 totals 13 residues. Original processing notes: Scientists estimated how many nucleated cells there were by amplifying reference gene primers. The protocol was immunoSEQ multiplex PCR, while the TCRdb copy is restricted to in-frame clones and leaves out a portion. That table gives V, J and clone size, and the DNA gave D and trimming. The profile shows over 350,000 clones, around 89% of them singletons. The sample belongs to a study of blood T cell repertoires in COVID-19. Looking at the study overall: T cells, B-cell-depleted T cells, or PBMCs supplied cDNA or gDNA.

This clonotype originated in a woman aged 25 to 45 with acute or convalescent COVID-19. The sequenced sample was peripheral blood. The rearrangement joins TRBV6-2 or TRBV6-3 to TRBJ2-7, with D perhaps TRBD1 (5 bases). CDR3: CASSLRLQGEQYF. CDR3 in DNA: TGTGCCAGCAGTTTACGGCTTCAGGGAGAGCAGTACTTC.